This T cell receptor (beta chain) derives from a study of blood T cells in healthy people across ages. Study results and limitations: Researchers judged that diversity estimates from one million T cells fell short of true values.

This clonotype occurred many times. Its antigen is as yet unknown. Germline CDR1 and CDR2: SGHTA and FQGNSA. The CDR3 length is 14 residues. The ends lost 6 bases at V and 3 bases at J; junction bases unmatched: 2. A second roughly 7 to 11 cycle PCR used barcoded and J-beta primers. TCRdb redid the calling of the 5' RACE reads with MiXCR, one entry per CDR3 protein. This sample has about 930,000 distinct CDR3 sequences; almost 30% occur once, and the top ten carry 9.5% to 13%. These same data were also listed under a study on T cells of mothers and their children. That report notes: Reads obtained per mother exceeded 8 million TCR beta CDR3 reads, with roughly 3 million obtained per child.

The chain combines TRBV7-2 with TRBJ2-5, with TRBD2 matching over 12 bases. This clonotype was obtained from a woman in her thirties or forties in good health. Material for sequencing was blood. CDR3 nucleotides: TGTGCCAGCAGGACTAGCGGGGGCAAAGAGACCCAGTACTTC. Amino acids: CASRTSGGKETQYF.